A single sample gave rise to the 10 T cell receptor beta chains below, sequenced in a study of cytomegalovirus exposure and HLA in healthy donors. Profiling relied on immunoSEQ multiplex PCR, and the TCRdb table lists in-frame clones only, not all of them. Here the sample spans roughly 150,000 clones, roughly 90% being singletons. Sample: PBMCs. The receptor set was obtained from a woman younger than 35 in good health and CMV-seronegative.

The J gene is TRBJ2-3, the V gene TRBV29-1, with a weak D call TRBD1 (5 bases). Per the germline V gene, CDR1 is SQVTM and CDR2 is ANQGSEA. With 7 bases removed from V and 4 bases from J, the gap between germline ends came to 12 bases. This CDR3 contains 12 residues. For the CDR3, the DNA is TGCAGCGCCGAGAAGGGGTCAGATACGCAGTATTTT. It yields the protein CSAEKGSDTQYF.

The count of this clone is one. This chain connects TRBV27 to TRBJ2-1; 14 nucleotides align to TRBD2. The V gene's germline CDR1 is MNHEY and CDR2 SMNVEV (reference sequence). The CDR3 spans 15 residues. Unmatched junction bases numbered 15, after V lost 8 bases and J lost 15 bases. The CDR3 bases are TGTGCCAGCCAACCCTCCGGGACTAGCGGGGGATGGTGGTTCTTC. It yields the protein CASQPSGTSGGWWFF.

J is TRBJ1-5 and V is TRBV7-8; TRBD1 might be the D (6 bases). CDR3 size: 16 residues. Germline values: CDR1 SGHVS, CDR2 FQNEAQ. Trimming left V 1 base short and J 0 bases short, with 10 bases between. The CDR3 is CASSLGGRSSNQPQHF. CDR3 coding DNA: TGTGCCAGCAGCTTAGGGGGGCGTAGTAGCAATCAGCCCCAGCATTTT.

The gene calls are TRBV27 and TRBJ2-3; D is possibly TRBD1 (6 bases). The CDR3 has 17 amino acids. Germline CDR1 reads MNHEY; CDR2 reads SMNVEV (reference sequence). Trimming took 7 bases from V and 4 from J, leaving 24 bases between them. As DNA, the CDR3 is TGTGCCAGCAACCTACAGGGCCTTTCTCGGGGCGCAGATACGCAGTATTTT. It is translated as CASNLQGLSRGADTQYF.

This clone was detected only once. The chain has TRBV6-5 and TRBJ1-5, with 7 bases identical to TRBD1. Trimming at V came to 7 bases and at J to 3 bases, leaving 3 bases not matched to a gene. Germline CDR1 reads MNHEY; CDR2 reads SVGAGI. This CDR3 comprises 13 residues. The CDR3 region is CASKQGNNQPQHF. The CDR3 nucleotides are TGTGCCAGCAAACAGGGGAACAATCAGCCCCAGCATTTT.

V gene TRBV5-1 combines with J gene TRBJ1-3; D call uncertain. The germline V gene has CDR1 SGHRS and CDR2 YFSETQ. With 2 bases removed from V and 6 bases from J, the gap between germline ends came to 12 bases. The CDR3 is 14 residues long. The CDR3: CASSFGDFLNTIYF. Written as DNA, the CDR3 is TGCGCCAGCAGCTTCGGGGATTTCTTAAACACCATATATTTT.

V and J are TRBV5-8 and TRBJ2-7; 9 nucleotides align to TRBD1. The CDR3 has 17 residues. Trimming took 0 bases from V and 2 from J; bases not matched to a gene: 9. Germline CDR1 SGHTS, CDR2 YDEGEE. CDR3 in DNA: TGTGCCAGCAGCTTGGTAGGACACCGGGACAGGGCCTACGAGCAGTACTTC. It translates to CASSLVGHRDRAYEQYF. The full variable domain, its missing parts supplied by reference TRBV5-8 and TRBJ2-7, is EAGVTQSPTHLIKTRGQQATLRCSPISGHTSVYWYQQALGLGLQFLLWYDEGEERNRGNFPPRFSGRQFPNYSSELNVNALELEDSALYLCASSLVGHRDRAYEQYFGPGTRLTVT.

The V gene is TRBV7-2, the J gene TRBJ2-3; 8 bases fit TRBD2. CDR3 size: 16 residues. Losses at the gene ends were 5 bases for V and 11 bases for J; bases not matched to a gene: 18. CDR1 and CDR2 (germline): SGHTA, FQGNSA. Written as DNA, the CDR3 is TGTGCCAGCAGCCCCCAAGGCGGGGGGCTACGTGGATGGCAGTATTTT. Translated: CASSPQGGGLRGWQYF.

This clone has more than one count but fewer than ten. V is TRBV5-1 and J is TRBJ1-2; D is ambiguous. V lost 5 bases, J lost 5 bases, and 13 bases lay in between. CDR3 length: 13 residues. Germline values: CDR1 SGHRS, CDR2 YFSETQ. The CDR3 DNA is TGCGCCAGCAGGAGGGAGCCCGTTTATGGCTACACCTTC. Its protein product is CASRREPVYGYTF.

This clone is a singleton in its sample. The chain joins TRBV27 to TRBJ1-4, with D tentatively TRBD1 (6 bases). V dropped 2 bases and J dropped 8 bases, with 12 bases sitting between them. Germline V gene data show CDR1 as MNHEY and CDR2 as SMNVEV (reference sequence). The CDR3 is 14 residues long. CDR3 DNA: TGTGCCAGCAGTTTAGGGGGCGCGAAGGAAAAACTGTTTTTT. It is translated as CASSLGGAKEKLFF.